The sample holds one count of the clone carrying this T cell receptor beta chain. The target antigen is unknown. This sample was taken from a study of T cell responses to AZD1222 COVID-19 vaccine. With 6 bases removed from V and 0 bases from J, the gap between germline ends came to 15 bases. The CDR3 loop spans 15 amino acids. Germline V gene data show CDR1 as MNHEY and CDR2 as SVGAGI. Study conclusions and caveats: CD4 TCRs linked to vaccination spanned spike, dominating at 160-218 and 743-854. Recipients of AZD1222 seropositive at baseline numbered only 6 or 7.

The repertoire was sequenced with immunoSEQ multiplex PCR; TCRdb's copy has only in-frame clones and lacks some. Among roughly 98,000 clones listed, around 85% were seen once. The source is an adult who received the AZD1222 COVID-19 vaccine. The starting material was peripheral blood, obtained 28 days after the second AZD1222 dose. The chain has TRBV6-5 and TRBJ2-7; a possible D gene is TRBD1 (5 bases). Written as DNA, the CDR3 is TGTGCCAGCAGAAACTCCCCCGACAGCTCCTACGAGCAGTACTTC. Residues: CASRNSPDSSYEQYF.